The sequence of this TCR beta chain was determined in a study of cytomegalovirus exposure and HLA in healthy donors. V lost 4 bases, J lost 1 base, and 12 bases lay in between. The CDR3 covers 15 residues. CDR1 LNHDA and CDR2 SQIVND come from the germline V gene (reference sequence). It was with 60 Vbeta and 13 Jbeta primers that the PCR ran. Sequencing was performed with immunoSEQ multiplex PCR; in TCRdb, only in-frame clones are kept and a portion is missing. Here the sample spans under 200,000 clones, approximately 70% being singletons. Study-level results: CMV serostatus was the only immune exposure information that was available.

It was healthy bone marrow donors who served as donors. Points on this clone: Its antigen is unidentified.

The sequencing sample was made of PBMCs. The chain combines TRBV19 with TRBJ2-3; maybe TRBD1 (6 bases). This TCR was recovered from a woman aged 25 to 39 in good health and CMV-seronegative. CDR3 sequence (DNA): TGTGCCAGTAGTACACAGGGAAGTGGCACAGATACGCAGTATTTT. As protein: CASSTQGSGTDTQYF.